These 23 T cell receptor beta chains share one sample of origin, sequenced in a study of cytomegalovirus exposure and HLA in healthy donors. PCR amplification relied on 60 Vbeta primers (plus 13 Jbeta primers). The repertoire was sequenced with immunoSEQ multiplex PCR; TCRdb's copy has only in-frame clones and lacks some. The repertoire has under 150,000 clones, about 80% of them found once; the top ten carry 4%. The sequenced sample consisted of PBMCs. The source is a woman aged 40 to 50 in good health and CMV-seronegative.

This clone was counted once. V gene TRBV5-4 combines with J gene TRBJ1-2; the match to TRBD1 covers 7 bases. Germline V gene data show CDR1 as SGHNT and CDR2 as YYREEE (reference sequence). CDR3 length equals 14 residues. V lost 2 bases, J lost 4 bases, and 5 bases stayed unmatched. CDR3: CASSFKGAAYGYTF. DNA of the CDR3: TGTGCCAGCAGCTTTAAGGGGGCGGCCTATGGCTACACCTTC.

This clone has more than one count but fewer than ten. The V and J genes are TRBV18 and TRBJ2-1; possible D gene TRBD2, 5 bases. Germline V gives CDR1 KGHSH, CDR2 LQKENI. There are 15 residues in the CDR3. V lost 2 bases and J 7 bases, leaving 15 bases between the germline ends. CDR3 region: CASSPRVAIENEQFF. The CDR3 bases are TGTGCCAGCTCACCAAGGGTAGCGATCGAAAATGAGCAGTTCTTC.

The CDR3 sequence is CASKVVRGSEKLFF. In DNA form, the CDR3 reads TGTGCCAGCAAAGTTGTCAGGGGGAGTGAAAAACTGTTTTTT. The chain uses TRBV6-5 and TRBJ1-4; 7 positions agree with TRBD1. V trimming: 7 bases; J trimming: 7 bases; junction bases outside the gene matches: 9. The length of the CDR3 is 14 residues. Looked up from germline, CDR1 is MNHEY and CDR2 is SVGAGI.

The V and J genes are TRBV6-4 and TRBJ2-1; 7 bases match TRBD1. From germline, CDR1 is MRHNA and CDR2 SNTAGT. V trimming: 0 bases; J trimming: 6 bases; junction bases outside the gene matches: 5. This CDR3 spans 15 amino acids. CDR3 protein: CASSDSNRGSNEQFF. The CDR3 region has the DNA TGTGCCAGCAGTGACTCGAACAGGGGATCCAATGAGCAGTTCTTC.

The chain combines TRBV27 with TRBJ1-1, with D unresolved. The CDR3 has 13 amino acids. Germline V gene sequence: CDR1 MNHEY, CDR2 SMNVEV (reference sequence). V lost 5 bases and J lost 4, with 11 bases in between. The CDR3 here is CASSPGYSTEAFF. The CDR3, as DNA: TGTGCCAGCAGTCCGGGGTACAGCACTGAAGCTTTCTTT.

The chain combines TRBV4-3 with TRBJ1-5, with D possibly matching TRBD1 (5 bases). The V end lost 2 bases, the J end lost 4 bases, and 24 bases lay between the germline ends. Germline V gene sequence: CDR1 LGHNA, CDR2 YSLEER. The CDR3 consists of 19 residues. CDR3 sequence reads: CASSQSGLAGFGPNQPQHF. As DNA, the CDR3 is TGCGCCAGCAGCCAAAGTGGGTTGGCAGGGTTCGGACCAAATCAGCCCCAGCATTTT.

The genes are TRBV10-3 and TRBJ2-2; maybe TRBD1 (7 bases). The V gene lost 6 bases and the J gene lost 6 bases, with 14 bases spanning the gap. This CDR3 spans 14 amino acids. Germline V gives CDR1 ENHRY, CDR2 SYGVKD. CDR3 nucleotides: TGTGCCATCAGCTCCGACAGGGAGGCCGGGGAGCTGTTTTTT. This translates into CAISSDREAGELFF.

The count of this clone is one. This chain joins TRBV6-6 and TRBJ1-2; no clear D gene. V was pared by 2 bases and J by 5 bases, with 9 bases between. This CDR3 comprises 13 residues. Germline V lookup: CDR1 MNHNY, CDR2 SVGAGI (reference sequence). Here the CDR3 DNA reads TGTGCCAGCAGTTACGAGACAAATTATGGCTACACCTTC. This sequence encodes CASSYETNYGYTF.

The chain employs TRBV29-1 and TRBJ2-1; perhaps TRBD2 as D (6 bases). Trimming removed 5 bases at V and 7 bases at J, with 12 bases between. The CDR3 consists of 12 residues. Germline V gives CDR1 SQVTM, CDR2 ANQGSEA. The CDR3 nucleotides read TGCAGCGTTCGCCGGGAGTGGAATGAGCAGTTCTTC. Translating gives CSVRREWNEQFF.

This clone was counted a single time. The chain joins TRBV4-1 to TRBJ1-5; perhaps TRBD1 as D (6 bases). Germline values: CDR1 MGHRA, CDR2 YSYEKL. The CDR3 loop spans 14 amino acids. V lost 3 bases, J lost 8 bases, and 14 bases lay in between. The CDR3 bases are TGCGCCAGCAGCCACCGGGGGGGCAGCGAGCCCCAGCATTTT. It is translated as CASSHRGGSEPQHF.

This sequence joins TRBV4-2 and TRBJ2-3, with 7 positions matching TRBD2. The CDR3 length is 16 residues. With V trimmed by 1 base and J by 2 bases, 6 bases remained unmatched. Germline lookup yields CDR1 LGHNA and CDR2 YNFKEQ. The CDR3, as DNA: TGTGCCAGCAGCCAAGTCGGCGGGGGAACCACAGATACGCAGTATTTT. Its protein is CASSQVGGGTTDTQYF.

The chain combines TRBV28 with TRBJ2-1; no definite D call. Germline V gene sequence: CDR1 MDHEN, CDR2 SYDVKM. The CDR3 consists of 11 residues. Trimming cost V 3 bases and J 12 bases, with 9 bases left between them. The CDR3 here is CASSLASGQFF. DNA for the CDR3: TGTGCCAGCAGTTTGGCTTCGGGGCAGTTCTTC.

This chain uses TRBV9 with TRBJ1-1, with D maybe TRBD1 (5 bases). Trimming left V 3 bases short and J 0 bases short, with 9 bases between. The CDR3 sequence is 14 residues long. Germline assignment: CDR1 SGDLS and CDR2 YYNGEE. CDR3 bases: TGTGCCAGCAGCGCAGGGCAGGTGAACACTGAAGCTTTCTTT. This sequence encodes CASSAGQVNTEAFF.

This chain uses TRBV4-1 with TRBJ1-2; TRBD1 is a possible D gene (6 bases). V lost 4 bases and J lost 2, with 11 bases in between. CDR1 is MGHRA and CDR2 is YSYEKL in the germline V gene. This CDR3 is 14 amino acids long. The CDR3 reads CASSPITGNYGYTF. The CDR3 region has the DNA TGCGCCAGCAGCCCCATCACAGGGAACTATGGCTACACCTTC.

In its sample, this clone was seen a few times. The chain carries TRBV10-3 and TRBJ2-2, with TRBD2 identical over 8 bases. CDR3 length: 16 amino acids. CDR1 is ENHRY, CDR2 SYGVKD, per germline. V lost 3 bases, J lost 3 bases, and 6 bases stayed unmatched. The CDR3 loop is CAISDRSGGDTGELFF. The CDR3 DNA sequence: TGTGCCATCAGTGATCGTTCGGGGGGGGACACCGGGGAGCTGTTTTTT.

V gene TRBV5-4 combines with J gene TRBJ2-2; TRBD1 matches at 7 bases. V lost 7 bases and J lost 4; bases outside the gene matches: 7. CDR3 size: 14 residues. CDR1 is SGHNT, CDR2 YYREEE, per germline (reference sequence). For the CDR3, the DNA is TGTGCCAGCCGCAGGACAGGAGGCACCGGGGAGCTGTTTTTT. It specifies CASRRTGGTGELFF.

This sequence joins TRBV19 and TRBJ1-5; D is undetermined. Germline-derived CDR1 and CDR2 are LNHDA and SQIVND (reference sequence). Trimming cost V 3 bases and J 2 bases, with 11 bases left between them. This CDR3 region has 15 residues. CDR3 in amino acids: CASSMRGGGNQPQHF. The CDR3 DNA follows: TGTGCCAGTAGTATGCGGGGTGGGGGCAATCAGCCCCAGCATTTT. Full variable domain (rest looked up from reference TRBV19 and TRBJ1-5): DGGITQSPKYLFRKEGQNVTLSCEQNLNHDAMYWYRQDPGQGLRLIYYSQIVNDFQKGDIAEGYSVSREKKESFPLTVTSAQKNPTAFYLCASSMRGGGNQPQHFGDGTRLSIL.

The CDR3 reads CASSFTGAVEAFF. CDR3 nucleotides: TGTGCCAGCAGCTTCACAGGGGCGGTTGAAGCTTTCTTT. The chain joins TRBV7-2 to TRBJ1-1; 7 nucleotides match TRBD1. J gave up 7 bases and V 3 bases, and 5 bases lay outside the gene matches. The CDR3 runs 13 residues. The V gene's germline CDR1 is SGHTA and CDR2 FQGNSA.

This clone showed up just once. The V call is TRBV19, the J call TRBJ1-1; D gene ambiguous. Germline CDR1 is LNHDA and CDR2 is SQIVND (reference sequence). There are 14 residues in the CDR3. V was clipped by 0 bases and J by 1 base, with 6 bases between them. For the CDR3, the DNA is TGTGCCAGTAGTATAGATAGCGGGAACACTGAAGCTTTCTTT. Its protein product is CASSIDSGNTEAFF.

The chain employs TRBV4-3 and TRBJ1-2, with D possibly being TRBD1 (5 bases). The V and J ends lost 4 bases and 8 bases respectively, with 17 bases between them. CDR1 LGHNA and CDR2 YSLEER come from the germline V gene. This CDR3 has 14 residues. CDR3 nucleotides: TGCGCCAGCAGCCGAGGGGACTTCGGAGACGGCTACACCTTC. Amino acids: CASSRGDFGDGYTF.

The chain couples TRBV6-1 to TRBJ1-4; 8 bases align to TRBD1. Germline trimming cut 5 bases from V and 8 bases from J; bases unmatched to any gene: 1. CDR1 and CDR2 from the germline V gene are MNHNS and SASEGT. The CDR3 runs 12 residues. The CDR3, as DNA: TGTGCCAGCAGTCGACAGGGGGAAAAACTGTTTTTT. Residues: CASSRQGEKLFF.

This clone was counted a single time. The chain joins TRBV5-1 to TRBJ2-1, with 8 nucleotides matching TRBD2. The CDR3 is 16 amino acids. J lost 2 bases, V lost 0 bases, and 4 bases had no gene match. The V gene's germline CDR1 is SGHRS and CDR2 YFSETQ. Here the CDR3 DNA reads TGCGCCAGCAGCTTGGGACTAGCGAAGACCTACAATGAGCAGTTCTTC. This sequence encodes CASSLGLAKTYNEQFF.

The J gene is TRBJ2-3, the V gene TRBV13; no definite D call. This CDR3 spans 15 amino acids. V lost 6 bases, J lost 1 base, and 14 bases lay in between. The germline gives CDR1 PRHDT, CDR2 FYEKMQ (reference sequence). Here the CDR3 DNA reads TGTGCCAGCAGATTGGAGACCGAGGGCACAGATACGCAGTATTTT. It encodes CASRLETEGTDTQYF. Together with reference TRBV13 and TRBJ2-3, the CDR3 gives the full variable domain: AAGVIQSPRHLIKEKRETATLKCYPIPRHDTVYWYQQGPGQDPQFLISFYEKMQSDKGSIPDRFSAQQFSDYHSELNMSSLELGDSALYFCASRLETEGTDTQYFGPGTRLTVL.